This section outlines one T cell receptor (beta chain) sequence together with its context. Its target is unknown. This sample is part of a study of cytomegalovirus exposure and HLA in healthy donors. General study points: The authors judged a highly shared variant cluster likely a sequencing artifact. It was reported that TCR beta sequences correctly inferred the HLA-A and HLA-B alleles for most subjects. Most sequenced TCRs were rare (though some public TCRs occurred in many donors).

This CDR3 has 14 amino acids. The V gene's germline CDR1 is MNHEY and CDR2 SVGAGI. V was pared by 2 bases and J by 2 bases, with 10 bases between. Primers: 60 Vbeta forward and 13 Jbeta reverse. TCRdb's table, derived via immunoSEQ multiplex PCR, lists solely in-frame clones and lacks some. In all, the sample yields approximately 110,000 clones. This chain joins TRBV6-5 and TRBJ2-7; D gene uncertain. The sample comprised PBMCs. The source is a man between 50 and 59 years old in good health and CMV-seronegative. Here the CDR3 DNA reads TGTGCCAGCAGTTACAAACAGACCGCCTACGAGCAGTACTTC. This gives the protein CASSYKQTAYEQYF.